This T cell receptor beta chain was obtained from a study of blood T cell repertoires in COVID-19. V dropped 0 bases and J dropped 4 bases, with 8 bases sitting between them. The CDR3 contains 14 residues. Germline V lookup: CDR1 SGHDN, CDR2 FVKESK. TCRdb keeps only in-frame clones here, not all; method: immunoSEQ multiplex PCR. The table records about 350,000 clones, about 90% of them present only once. This TCR derives from a woman in her twenties or thirties who had been exposed to COVID-19. The sequenced sample was PBMCs or T cells enriched from blood (not recorded which). This chain uses TRBV14 with TRBJ2-3, with D perhaps TRBD2 (5 bases). The CDR3 region has the DNA TGTGCCAGCAGCCAAGACCTAGCAGCAGATACGCAGTATTTT. Translation: CASSQDLAADTQYF.